The text below deals with one TCR beta chain. The antigen remains unidentified. Germline is not matched at one junction end, which may reflect a read error. Different DNA sequences within this sample yield the same CDR3. The data were obtained in a study of OX40 agonist ivuxolimab in advanced cancers. Study in general: The patients received ivuxolimab by intravenous route every 2 weeks at 0.01 to 10 mg/kg.

This CDR3 contains 16 residues. Looked up from germline, CDR1 is SGHVS and CDR2 is FQNEAQ. Study-wide results and caveats: Averaged across samples, CD8+ T cells carried more expanded clones than CD4+ did.

Assay used: immunoSEQ multiplex PCR; TCRdb lists only in-frame clones, some missing. The sample shows 70,000 or so clones, around 85% of them seen only once. V and J are TRBV7-8 and TRBJ1-1; D is perhaps TRBD1 (5 bases). The sequences come from CD4+ or CD8+ T cells sorted from blood, collected in a trial of the OX40 agonist ivuxolimab. This clonotype originated in an adult with an advanced solid tumor such as melanoma, head and neck, liver or kidney cancer. CDR3 DNA sequence: TGCGCCAGCAGCTTAGAGGGAAGGACACAGACAAATGAAGCTTTCTTT. Translating gives CASSLEGRTQTNEAFF. Supplemented by reference TRBV7-8 and TRBJ1-1, the full variable domain reads GAGVSQSPRYKVAKRGQDVALRCDPISGHVSLFWYQQALGQGPEFLTYFQNEAQLDKSGLPSDRFFAERPEGSVSTLKIQRTQQEDSAVYLCASSLEGRTQTNEAFFGQGTRLTVV.